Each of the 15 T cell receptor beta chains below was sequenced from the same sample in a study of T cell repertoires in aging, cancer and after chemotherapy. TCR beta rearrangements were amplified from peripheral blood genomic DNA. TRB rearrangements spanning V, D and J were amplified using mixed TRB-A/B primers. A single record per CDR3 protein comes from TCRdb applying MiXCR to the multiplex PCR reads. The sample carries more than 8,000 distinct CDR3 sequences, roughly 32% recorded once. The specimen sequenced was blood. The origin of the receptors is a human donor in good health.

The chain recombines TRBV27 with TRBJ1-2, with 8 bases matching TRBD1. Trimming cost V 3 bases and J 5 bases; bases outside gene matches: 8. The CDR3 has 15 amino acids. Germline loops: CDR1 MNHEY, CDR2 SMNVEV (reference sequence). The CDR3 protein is CASSFLQGGLYGYTF. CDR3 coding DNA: TGTGCCAGCAGTTTCCTACAGGGGGGACTTTATGGCTACACCTTC.

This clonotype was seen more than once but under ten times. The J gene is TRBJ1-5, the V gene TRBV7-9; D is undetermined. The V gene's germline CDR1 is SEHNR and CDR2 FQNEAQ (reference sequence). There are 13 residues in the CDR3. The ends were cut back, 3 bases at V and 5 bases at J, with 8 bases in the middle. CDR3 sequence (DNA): TGTGCCAGCAGCTTGAACCGCGATCAGCCCCAGCATTTT. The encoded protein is CASSLNRDQPQHF.

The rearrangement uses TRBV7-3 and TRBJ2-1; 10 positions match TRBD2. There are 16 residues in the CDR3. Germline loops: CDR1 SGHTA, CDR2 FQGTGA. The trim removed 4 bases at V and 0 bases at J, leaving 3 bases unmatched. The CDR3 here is CASSSLAGSSYNEQFF. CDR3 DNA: TGTGCCAGCAGCTCACTAGCGGGGAGCTCCTACAATGAGCAGTTCTTC.

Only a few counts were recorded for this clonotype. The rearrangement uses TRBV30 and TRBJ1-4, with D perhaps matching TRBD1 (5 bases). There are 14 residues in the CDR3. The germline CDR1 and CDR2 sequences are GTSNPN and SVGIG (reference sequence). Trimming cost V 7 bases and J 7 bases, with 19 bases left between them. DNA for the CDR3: TGTGCCTCCGGGGCGGAGCGGGGGGTTGAAAAACTGTTTTTT. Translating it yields CASGAERGVEKLFF.

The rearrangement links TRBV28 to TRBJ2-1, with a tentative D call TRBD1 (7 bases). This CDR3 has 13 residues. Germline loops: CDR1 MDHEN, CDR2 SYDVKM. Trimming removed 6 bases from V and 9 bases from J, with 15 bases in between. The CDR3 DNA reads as TGTGCCAGCAGCATTCCAGGGGGAGGTGAGCAGTTCTTC. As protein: CASSIPGGGEQFF.

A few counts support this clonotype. CDR3 in amino acids: CAWSVHDRGYSGANVLTF. CDR3 nucleotides: TGTGCCTGGAGTGTACATGACAGGGGGTACTCTGGGGCCAACGTCCTGACTTTC. The rearrangement joins TRBV30 to TRBJ2-6, with 9 bases aligning to TRBD1. The CDR3 is 18 amino acids. J gave up 0 bases and V 0 bases, and 6 bases lay outside the gene matches. The germline gives CDR1 GTSNPN, CDR2 SVGIG (reference sequence).

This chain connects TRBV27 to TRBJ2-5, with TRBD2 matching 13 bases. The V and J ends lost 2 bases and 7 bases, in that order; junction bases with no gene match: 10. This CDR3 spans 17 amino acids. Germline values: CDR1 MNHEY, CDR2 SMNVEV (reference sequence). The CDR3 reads CASSLAGTSGNLMTQYF. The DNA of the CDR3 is TGTGCCAGCAGTTTAGCTGGGACTAGCGGGAATTTGATGACCCAGTACTTC.

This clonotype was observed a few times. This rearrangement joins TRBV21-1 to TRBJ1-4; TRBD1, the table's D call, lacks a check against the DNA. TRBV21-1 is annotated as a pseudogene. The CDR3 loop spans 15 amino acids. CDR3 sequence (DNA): TGTGCCAGCAGCACCGGGAAACAGGGTTGTGAAAAACTGTTTTTT. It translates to CASSTGKQGCEKLFF.

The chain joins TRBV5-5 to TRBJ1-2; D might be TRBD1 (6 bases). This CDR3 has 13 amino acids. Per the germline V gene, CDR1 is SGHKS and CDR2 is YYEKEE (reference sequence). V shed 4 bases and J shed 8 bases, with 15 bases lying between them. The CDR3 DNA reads TGTGCCAGCAGCACTACAGGGACGGGGGGCTACACCTTC. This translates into CASSTTGTGGYTF.

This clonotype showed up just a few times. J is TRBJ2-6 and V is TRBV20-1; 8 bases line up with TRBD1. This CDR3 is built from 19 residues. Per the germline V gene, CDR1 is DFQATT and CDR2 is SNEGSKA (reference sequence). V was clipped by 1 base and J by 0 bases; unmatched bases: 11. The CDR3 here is CSARVPDRGYVSGANVLTF. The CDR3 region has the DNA TGCAGTGCTAGAGTCCCCGACAGGGGATACGTCTCTGGGGCCAACGTCCTGACTTTC.

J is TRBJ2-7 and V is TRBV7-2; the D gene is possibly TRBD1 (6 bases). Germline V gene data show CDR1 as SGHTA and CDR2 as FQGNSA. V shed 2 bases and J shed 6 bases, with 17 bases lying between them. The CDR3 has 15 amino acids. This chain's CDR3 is CASSLRGQGWGEQYF. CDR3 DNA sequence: TGTGCCAGCAGCTTAAGAGGCCAGGGGTGGGGCGAGCAGTACTTC.

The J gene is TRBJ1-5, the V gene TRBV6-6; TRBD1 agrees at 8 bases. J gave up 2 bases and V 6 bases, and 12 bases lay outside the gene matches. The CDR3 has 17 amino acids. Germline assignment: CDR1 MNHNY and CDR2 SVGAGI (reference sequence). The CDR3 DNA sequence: TGTGCCAGCAGACCATACGAATACAGGGGGGGCAATCAGCCCCAGCATTTT. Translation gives CASRPYEYRGGNQPQHF.

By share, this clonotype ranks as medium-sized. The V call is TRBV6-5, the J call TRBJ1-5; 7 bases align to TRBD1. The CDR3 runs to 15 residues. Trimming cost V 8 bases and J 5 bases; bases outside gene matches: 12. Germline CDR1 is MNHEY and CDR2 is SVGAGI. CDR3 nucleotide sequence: TGTGCCAGCCGAATGACAGGGCACCGTCATCAGCCCCAGCATTTT. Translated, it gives CASRMTGHRHQPQHF.

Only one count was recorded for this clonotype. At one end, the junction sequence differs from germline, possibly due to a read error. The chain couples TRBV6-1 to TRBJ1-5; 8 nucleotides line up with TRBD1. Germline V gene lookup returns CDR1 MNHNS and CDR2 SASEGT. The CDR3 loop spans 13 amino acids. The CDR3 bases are TGTGCCAGCAGTTCGGACAGGGCTCAGCACCAGCATTTT. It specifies CASSSDRAQHQHF.

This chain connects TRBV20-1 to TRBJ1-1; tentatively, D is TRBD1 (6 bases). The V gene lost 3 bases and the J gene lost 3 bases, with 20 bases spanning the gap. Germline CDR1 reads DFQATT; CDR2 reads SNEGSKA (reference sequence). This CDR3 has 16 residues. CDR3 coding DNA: TGCAGTGCTAGCCTCGGGGGGGGCGCAGTGGACACTGAAGCTTTCTTT. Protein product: CSASLGGGAVDTEAFF.